Sequencing of this TCR beta chain was carried out in a study of glioma-infiltrating T cells. Study observations and caveats: Above-expected tissue-blood divergence occurred in all gliomas, most in low-grade ones.

Comments on this clonotype: As yet, its antigen is unknown.

TCR alpha and beta CDR3 regions were amplified from RNA using iRepertoire nested multiplex PCR. MiXCR, run by TCRdb on the multiplex PCR reads, gives a single entry per CDR3 protein. This table has about 130,000 distinct CDR3 sequences, more than 20% appearing once. This TCR was sampled from a human donor with low-grade glioma or glioblastoma, undergoing nonglioma brain surgery, or in good health (not recorded which). The sample consisted of glioma tissue, nonneoplastic brain tissue, or PBMCs (not recorded which).

The DNA for the CDR3 is TGTGCCAGTAAACAGGCCCGGGACACCGGGGAGCTGTTTTTT. Translating it yields CASKQARDTGELFF. V usage is TRBV19 and J usage is TRBJ2-2; weak D call: TRBD1 (5 bases). The ends were cut back, 7 bases at V and 3 bases at J, with 12 bases in the middle. The germline V gene encodes CDR1 LNHDA and CDR2 SQIVND (reference sequence). The CDR3 sequence is 14 residues long. The full variable domain, in which reference TRBV19 and TRBJ2-2 provide the parts outside the CDR3, is DGGITQSPKYLFRKEGQNVTLSCEQNLNHDAMYWYRQDPGQGLRLIYYSQIVNDFQKGDIAEGYSVSREKKESFPLTVTSAQKNPTAFYLCASKQARDTGELFFGEGSRLTVL.